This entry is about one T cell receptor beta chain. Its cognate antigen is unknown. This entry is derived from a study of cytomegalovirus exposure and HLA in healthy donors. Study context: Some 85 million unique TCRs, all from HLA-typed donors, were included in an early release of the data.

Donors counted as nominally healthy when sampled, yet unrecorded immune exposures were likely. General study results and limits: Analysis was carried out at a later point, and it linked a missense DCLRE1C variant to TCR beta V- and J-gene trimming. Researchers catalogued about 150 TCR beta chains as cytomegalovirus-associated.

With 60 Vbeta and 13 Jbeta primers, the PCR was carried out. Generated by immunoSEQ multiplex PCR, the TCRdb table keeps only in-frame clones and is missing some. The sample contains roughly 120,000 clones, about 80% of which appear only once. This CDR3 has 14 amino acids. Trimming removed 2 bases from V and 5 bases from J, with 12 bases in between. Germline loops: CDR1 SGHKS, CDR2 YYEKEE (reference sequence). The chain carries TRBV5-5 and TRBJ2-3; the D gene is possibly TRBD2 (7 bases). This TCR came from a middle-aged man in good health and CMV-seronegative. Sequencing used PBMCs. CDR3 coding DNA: TGTGCCAGCAGCTTCCGGGGGGCCGGAGATACGCAGTATTTT. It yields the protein CASSFRGAGDTQYF.